Reported below is one T cell receptor (beta chain). V shed 0 bases and J shed 6 bases, with 10 bases lying between them. Germline CDR1 ENHRY, CDR2 SYGVKD. The CDR3 spans 14 residues. Sequenced by immunoSEQ multiplex PCR; TCRdb stores in-frame clones only, minus some. Among around 41,000 clones listed, roughly two thirds were seen once. This sample was included in a study of cytotoxic CD8 clonotypes in ibrutinib-treated CLL. The sequence was obtained from a human donor with chronic lymphocytic leukemia. Material: PBMCs, obtained at disease progression, from a patient treated with ibrutinib. V usage is TRBV10-3 and J usage is TRBJ2-3; D unresolved. The CDR3 region is CAISESPSDDTQYF. CDR3 bases: TGTGCCATCAGTGAGTCGCCTTCCGATGATACGCAGTATTTT.